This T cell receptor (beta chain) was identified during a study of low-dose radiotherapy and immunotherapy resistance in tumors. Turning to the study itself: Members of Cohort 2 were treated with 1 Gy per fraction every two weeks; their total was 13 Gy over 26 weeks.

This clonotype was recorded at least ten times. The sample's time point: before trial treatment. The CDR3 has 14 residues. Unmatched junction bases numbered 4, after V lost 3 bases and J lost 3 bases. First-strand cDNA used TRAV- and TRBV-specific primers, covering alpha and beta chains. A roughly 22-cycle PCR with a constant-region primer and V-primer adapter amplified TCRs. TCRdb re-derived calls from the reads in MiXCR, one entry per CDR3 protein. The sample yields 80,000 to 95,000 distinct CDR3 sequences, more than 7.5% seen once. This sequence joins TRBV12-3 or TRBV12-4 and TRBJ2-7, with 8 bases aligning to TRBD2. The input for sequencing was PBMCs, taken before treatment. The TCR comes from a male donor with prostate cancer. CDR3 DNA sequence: TGTGCCAGCAGTTTTCAAGCGGGAGTCTACGAGCAGTACTTC. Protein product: CASSFQAGVYEQYF.